The 14 T cell receptor beta chains reported below all come from one sample, sequenced in a study of blood T cells in healthy people across ages. Combining a sample-barcoded 5' primer with a J-beta primer mix, a second PCR ran for roughly 6 to 11 cycles. TCRdb re-analysed the 5' RACE reads in MiXCR, keeping a single row per CDR3 protein. The repertoire holds 1.5 million or so distinct CDR3 sequences, with 42% as singletons. Sequenced material: blood. The receptors derive from a woman aged 18-29 years in good health.

This clonotype was picked up a small number of times. The rearrangement links TRBV7-9 to TRBJ2-3; 10 nucleotides align to TRBD2. The V gene end was trimmed by 4 bases and the J gene end by 6 bases; junction bases not matched to a gene: 13. This CDR3 has 17 amino acids. Per germline, CDR1 SEHNR and CDR2 FQNEAQ (reference sequence). The DNA for the CDR3 is TGTGCCAGCAGCTCCGCCGCCTCAGGGACTAGCGTCGATACGCAGTATTTT. This sequence encodes CASSSAASGTSVDTQYF.

The chain is built from TRBV6-5 and TRBJ2-3; D is unresolved. Germline CDR1 and CDR2: MNHEY and SVGAGI. Deletions cut 4 bases from V and 6 bases from J, with 17 bases between. The CDR3 consists of 15 residues. For the CDR3, the DNA is TGTGCCAGCAGTTCTCCGGGCTCCCCAGCGGATACGCAGTATTTT. Its translation: CASSSPGSPADTQYF.

About this clonotype itself: A junction boundary mismatches the germline segment, possibly from a read error. This chain connects TRBV20-1 to TRBJ2-5; 7 bases map to TRBD2. CDR1 and CDR2 (germline): DFQATT, SNEGSKA (reference sequence). This CDR3 region has 16 residues. The CDR3 spells CSAREEAGYRRETQHF. CDR3 sequence (DNA): TGCAGTGCTAGAGAAGAAGCGGGGTACAGGAGAGAGACCCAGCACTTC.

This clonotype turned up a few times. The chain recombines TRBV3-1 with TRBJ2-5; 7 bases line up with TRBD2. The CDR3 is 14 amino acids. Germline V gene sequence: CDR1 LGHDT, CDR2 YNNKEL (reference sequence). V trimming: 8 bases; J trimming: 0 bases; junction bases outside the gene matches: 6. CDR3 protein: CASRRAGDQETQYF. CDR3 DNA: TGTGCCAGCCGTCGGGCGGGGGACCAAGAGACCCAGTACTTC.

In this sample, this clonotype turned up a few times. The chain couples TRBV20-1 to TRBJ2-1; TRBD2 aligns across 8 bases. With V trimmed by 4 bases and J by 9 bases, 17 bases remained unmatched. Per germline, CDR1 DFQATT and CDR2 SNEGSKA (reference sequence). The CDR3 sequence is 16 residues long. CDR3 bases: TGCAGTGCTAAGGGGGGCGGTAGCGGGGCTTGGAGTGAGCAGTTCTTC. Translated, it gives CSAKGGGSGAWSEQFF.

This clonotype came up many times. The rearrangement links TRBV29-1 to TRBJ1-1; the D is unclear. Germline loops: CDR1 SQVTM, CDR2 ANQGSEA. This CDR3 spans 13 amino acids. Trimming cost V 2 bases and J 0 bases, with 7 bases left between them. The CDR3 reads CSVEPRMNTEAFF. CDR3 nucleotide sequence: TGCAGCGTTGAACCCCGTATGAACACTGAAGCTTTCTTT. Filled out from reference TRBV29-1 and TRBJ1-1, the complete variable domain reads SAVISQKPSRDICQRGTSLTIQCQVDSQVTMMFWYRQQPGQSLTLIATANQGSEATYESGFVIDKFPISRPNLTFSTLTVSNMSPEDSSIYLCSVEPRMNTEAFFGQGTRLTVV.

This chain joins TRBV6-1 and TRBJ2-3, with D unresolved. The germline gives CDR1 MNHNS, CDR2 SASEGT. The ends were cut back, 2 bases at V and 5 bases at J, with 11 bases in the middle. The CDR3 sequence is 14 residues long. Here the CDR3 DNA reads TGTGCCAGCAGTGAAAGGGCAGACCGAGATACGCAGTATTTT. Translation: CASSERADRDTQYF.

The rearrangement joins TRBV6-2 or TRBV6-3 to TRBJ2-1, with 7 bases lining up with TRBD1. The CDR3 loop spans 16 amino acids. Germline V gene data show CDR1 as MNHEY and CDR2 as SVGEGT. After removal of 5 bases from V and 3 bases from J, the junction contained 10 bases not matched to a gene. DNA of the CDR3: TGTGCCAGCAGTACGACAGGGACACTCTTCTACAATGAGCAGTTCTTC. This encodes CASSTTGTLFYNEQFF.

There are a few counts of this clonotype. The rearrangement uses TRBV21-1 and TRBJ2-7; no DNA check was done on the table's D call, TRBD2. TRBV21-1 is labeled a pseudogene. This CDR3 has 18 amino acids. CDR3 sequence reads: CASSNAAREREGRHEQYF. As DNA, the CDR3 is TGTGCCAGCAGCAATGCCGCCCGAGAGCGGGAGGGCCGGCATGAGCAGTACTTC.

In its sample, this clonotype was seen a few times. The rearrangement joins TRBV12-3 or TRBV12-4 to TRBJ1-4, with D unclear. Deletions cut 5 bases from V and 7 bases from J, with 11 bases between. The CDR3 is 13 amino acids. The CDR3 is CASSLNEGEKLFF. CDR3 bases: TGTGCCAGCAGTCTCAACGAGGGTGAAAAACTGTTTTTT.

This clonotype was counted at least ten times. CDR3 residues: CSVESYGTEYEQYF. Here the CDR3 DNA reads TGCAGCGTTGAAAGTTACGGGACAGAGTACGAGCAGTACTTC. The chain joins TRBV29-1 to TRBJ2-7, with 7 bases identical to TRBD1. Losses at the gene ends were 2 bases for V and 4 bases for J; bases not matched to a gene: 8. The CDR3 runs 14 residues. Germline CDR1 is SQVTM and CDR2 is ANQGSEA.

This clonotype was counted a single time. This chain connects TRBV2 to TRBJ1-2; TRBD1 agrees at 7 bases. Germline CDR1 and CDR2: SNHLY and FYNNEI. J lost 2 bases, V lost 3 bases, and 6 bases had no gene match. This CDR3 comprises 15 residues. The CDR3 protein is CASSDVRGGNYGYTF. The CDR3 DNA sequence: TGTGCCAGCAGTGATGTTCGAGGGGGCAACTATGGCTACACCTTC.

Of note for this clonotype: At one of its ends the junction is not consistent with the germline gene, which may arise from a read error. V gene TRBV7-3 combines with J gene TRBJ2-6; 9 bases align to TRBD1. The CDR3 is made up of 16 amino acids. Germline V gene data show CDR1 as SGHTA and CDR2 as FQGTGA. In DNA form, the CDR3 reads TGTGCCAGCACCGGGACAGGGAAAACTGGGGCCAACGTCCCGACTTTC. This gives the protein CASTGTGKTGANVPTF. The whole variable domain, remainder taken from reference TRBV7-3 and TRBJ2-6, is GAGVSQTPSNKVTEKGKYVELRCDPISGHTALYWYRQSLGQGPEFLIYFQGTGAADDSGLPNDRFFAVRPEGSVSTLKIQRTERGDSAVYLCASTGTGKTGANVPTFGAGSRLTVL.

The chain recombines TRBV6-6 with TRBJ1-4, with D unresolved. This CDR3 spans 14 amino acids. Germline loops: CDR1 MNHNY, CDR2 SVGAGI (reference sequence). The V end lost 7 bases, the J end lost 8 bases, and 17 bases lay between the germline ends. The CDR3: CASTEGVFGEKLFF. In nucleotides, the CDR3 is TGTGCCAGCACTGAGGGTGTATTCGGGGAAAAACTGTTTTTT.